One and the same sample provided the 21 T cell receptor beta chains below, sequenced in a study of beta chain features in type 1 diabetes. The investigators reverse transcribed all of the isolated RNA, so they sequenced expressed TCRB transcripts. Libraries were prepared by immunoSEQ multiplex PCR; TCRdb keeps only in-frame clonotypes and omits some of them. The profile shows 300,000 to 400,000 clones, 9.5% to 11% of them singletons. Material for sequencing was naive CD4+ T cells from blood. The receptor set was obtained from a woman aged 25 to 39 in good health.

This clone was seen more than once but under ten times. The chain recombines TRBV10-3 with TRBJ2-7, with 9 positions matching TRBD2. The germline V gene encodes CDR1 ENHRY and CDR2 SYGVKD. This CDR3 contains 14 residues. The ends lost 3 bases at V and 4 bases at J; junction bases unmatched: 4. DNA of the CDR3: TGTGCCATCAGTGAAGGCGGGAGGGCTTACGAGCAGTACTTC. This sequence encodes CAISEGGRAYEQYF.

The chain combines TRBV4-3 with TRBJ2-7; TRBD2 is a possible D gene (6 bases). The V gene lost 0 bases and the J gene lost 7 bases, with 10 bases spanning the gap. The germline V gene encodes CDR1 LGHNA and CDR2 YSLEER. The CDR3 consists of 13 residues. The CDR3: CASSQEGGGEQYF. Written as DNA, the CDR3 is TGCGCCAGCAGCCAAGAGGGAGGTGGGGAGCAGTACTTC.

Only a few counts were recorded for this clone. This rearrangement joins TRBV4-3 to TRBJ2-5, with TRBD1 matching 12 bases. The DNA matches TRBJ2-7 better at its end, which makes the J call doubtful. The CDR3 spans 16 residues. Germline CDR1 and CDR2: LGHNA and YSLEER. CDR3 amino acids: CASSQAGTGGGYEQYF. In DNA, the CDR3 is TGCGCCAGCAGCCAAGCCGGGACAGGGGGCGGTTACGAGCAGTACTTC.

In DNA, the CDR3 is TGCAGCGTTCCAAAAACCGGGACTACCTACGAGCAGTACTTC. Its protein is CSVPKTGTTYEQYF. The chain joins TRBV29-1 to TRBJ2-7, with TRBD2 identical over 7 bases. After removal of 5 bases from V and 2 bases from J, the junction contained 9 bases not matched to a gene. The CDR3 runs to 14 residues. From germline, CDR1 is SQVTM and CDR2 ANQGSEA.

This sequence joins TRBV7-9 and TRBJ2-7; 12 positions match TRBD2. V gave up 4 bases and J gave up 11 bases; unmatched junction bases: 9. Germline CDR1 is SEHNR and CDR2 is FQNEAQ (reference sequence). This CDR3 region has 14 residues. This chain's CDR3 is CASSYGLAGPLEYF. The CDR3 DNA reads as TGTGCCAGCAGCTACGGACTAGCGGGGCCCTTGGAGTACTTC.

This clone was detected a few times. The chain has TRBV18 and TRBJ2-7, with 12 bases aligning to TRBD2. J was trimmed by 0 bases and V by 6 bases; bases with no gene match: 3. CDR1 KGHSH and CDR2 LQKENI come from the germline V gene. There are 15 residues in the CDR3. As DNA, the CDR3 is TGTGCCAGCTCCGGACTAGCGGGAACCTCCTACGAGCAGTACTTC. Translating gives CASSGLAGTSYEQYF. Complete variable domain (other parts from reference TRBV18 and TRBJ2-7): NAGVMQNPRHLVRRRGQEARLRCSPMKGHSHVYWYRQLPEEGLKFMVYLQKENIIDESGMPKERFSAEFPKEGPSILRIQQVVRGDSAAYFCASSGLAGTSYEQYFGPGTRLTVT.

This clone occurred a few times. This sequence joins TRBV2 and TRBJ2-7, with 8 bases identical to TRBD1. Looked up from germline, CDR1 is SNHLY and CDR2 is FYNNEI. V was pared by 7 bases and J by 5 bases, with 7 bases of the junction left unmatched. The CDR3 has 13 residues. This CDR3 reads CASTGQGTDEQYF. The CDR3 region has the DNA TGTGCCAGCACCGGACAGGGAACCGACGAGCAGTACTTC.

This chain connects TRBV7-9 to TRBJ2-7; D may be TRBD2 (6 bases). Trimming removed 2 bases from V and 2 bases from J, with 10 bases in between. Germline assignment: CDR1 SEHNR and CDR2 FQNEAQ (reference sequence). This CDR3 has 14 amino acids. The DNA for the CDR3 is TGTGCCAGCAGCTTAATGGAGGGCCCCTACGAGCAGTACTTC. Translation: CASSLMEGPYEQYF. The variable domain in full, completed from reference TRBV7-9 and TRBJ2-7, reads DTGVSQNPRHKITKRGQNVTFRCDPISEHNRLYWYRQTLGQGPEFLTYFQNEAQLEKSRLLSDRFSAERPKGSFSTLEIQRTEQGDSAMYLCASSLMEGPYEQYFGPGTRLTVT.

This clone has just a few counts. This chain connects TRBV28 to TRBJ2-6; 7 nucleotides line up with TRBD1. After removal of 8 bases from V and 2 bases from J, the junction contained 3 bases not matched to a gene. Germline lookup yields CDR1 MDHEN and CDR2 SYDVKM. The CDR3 extends over 14 amino acids. CDR3 sequence (DNA): TGTGCCAGCGAGGGGGCGGCTGGGGCCAACGTCCTGACTTTC. It encodes CASEGAAGANVLTF.

This clone appeared a few times. Relative to the germline gene, one junction end is altered; a read error may explain this. The CDR3 region has the DNA TGCGCCAGCAGCTTAGGGGCCCAGGCGAGTCTACTCTTC. Translation: CASSLGAQASLLF. This chain uses TRBV5-1 with TRBJ2-7, with D possibly being TRBD1 (5 bases). Germline V gene data show CDR1 as SGHRS and CDR2 as YFSETQ. This CDR3 spans 13 amino acids.

The chain joins TRBV5-1 to TRBJ2-1, with D uncertain. Germline V gene data show CDR1 as SGHRS and CDR2 as YFSETQ. This CDR3 has 17 residues. The V and J ends lost 0 bases and 9 bases respectively, with 22 bases between them. The CDR3 DNA sequence: TGCGCCAGCAGCTTGGACCCTCAGGCTAACTCCCCCCGTGAGCAGTTCTTC. It yields the protein CASSLDPQANSPREQFF.

In its sample, this clone was seen a few times. The V gene is TRBV19, the J gene TRBJ2-5; D gene unclear. The V and J ends lost 5 bases and 10 bases respectively, with 14 bases between them. The germline V gene encodes CDR1 LNHDA and CDR2 SQIVND (reference sequence). The CDR3 loop spans 12 amino acids. DNA for the CDR3: TGTGCCAGTAGTCCCAACCCAGGTGGCCAGTACTTC. Translation: CASSPNPGGQYF. Filled out from reference TRBV19 and TRBJ2-5, the complete variable domain reads DGGITQSPKYLFRKEGQNVTLSCEQNLNHDAMYWYRQDPGQGLRLIYYSQIVNDFQKGDIAEGYSVSREKKESFPLTVTSAQKNPTAFYLCASSPNPGGQYFGPGTRLLVL.

J is TRBJ2-7 and V is TRBV7-2; D is unresolved. The CDR3 spans 11 residues. The germline CDR1 and CDR2 sequences are SGHTA and FQGNSA. V was clipped by 9 bases and J by 2 bases, with 8 bases between them. The CDR3 sequence is CASRRAYEQYF. The CDR3 nucleotides are TGTGCCAGTCGACGGGCCTACGAGCAGTACTTC. Drawing the rest from reference TRBV7-2 and TRBJ2-7, the complete variable domain is GAGVSQSPSNKVTEKGKDVELRCDPISGHTALYWYRQSLGQGLEFLIYFQGNSAPDKSGLPSDRFSAERTGGSVSTLTIQRTQQEDSAVYLCASRRAYEQYFGPGTRLTVT.

This rearrangement joins TRBV10-3 to TRBJ2-3; 8 bases match TRBD2. Trimming took 0 bases from V and 8 from J; bases not matched to a gene: 10. Germline V gene sequence: CDR1 ENHRY, CDR2 SYGVKD. There are 16 residues in the CDR3. The CDR3 region has the DNA TGTGCCATCAGTGAGTCGTCCAGCGGGAGCAATCTTACGCAGTATTTT. As protein: CAISESSSGSNLTQYF.

The rearrangement links TRBV7-8 to TRBJ2-5, with 9 bases fitting TRBD2. CDR1 and CDR2 from the germline V gene are SGHVS and FQNEAQ. This CDR3 is 17 amino acids long. Trimming at V came to 5 bases and at J to 2 bases, leaving 12 bases not matched to a gene. CDR3 DNA: TGTGCCAGCAGCCGCGGGGGGGCGGGAGGGCTTCAAGAGACCCAGTACTTC. Its protein product is CASSRGGAGGLQETQYF.

This clone has only a few counts. The V call is TRBV29-1, the J call TRBJ1-4, with D tentatively TRBD1 (5 bases). The CDR3 is 13 amino acids. In germline, CDR1 is SQVTM, CDR2 ANQGSEA. Trimming removed 4 bases from V and 8 bases from J, with 14 bases in between. The chain's CDR3 is CSVAGNLKEKLFF. Here the CDR3 DNA reads TGCAGCGTTGCAGGGAACTTAAAGGAAAAACTGTTTTTT. Combining the CDR3 with reference TRBV29-1 and TRBJ1-4 gives the whole variable domain SAVISQKPSRDICQRGTSLTIQCQVDSQVTMMFWYRQQPGQSLTLIATANQGSEATYESGFVIDKFPISRPNLTFSTLTVSNMSPEDSSIYLCSVAGNLKEKLFFGSGTQLSVL.

The CDR3 loop is CASSRVAGVETQYF. CDR3 bases: TGCGCCAGCAGCAGGGTAGCGGGAGTTGAGACCCAGTACTTC. This chain connects TRBV5-1 to TRBJ2-5, with 9 bases identical to TRBD2. Germline-derived CDR1 and CDR2 are SGHRS and YFSETQ. This CDR3 comprises 14 residues. Trimming at V came to 4 bases and at J to 5 bases, leaving 6 bases not matched to a gene.

The chain uses TRBV4-2 and TRBJ2-1; 8 bases align to TRBD2. This CDR3 comprises 14 residues. With V trimmed by 5 bases and J by 15 bases, 15 bases remained unmatched. Germline assignment: CDR1 LGHNA and CDR2 YNFKEQ. CDR3 sequence (DNA): TGTGCCAGCAGCAAGACTAGCGAGGGGAACCTGCGGTTCTTC. Protein product: CASSKTSEGNLRFF.

V usage is TRBV14 and J usage is TRBJ2-3; weak D call: TRBD2 (6 bases). Per germline, CDR1 SGHDN and CDR2 FVKESK. This CDR3 region has 14 residues. The V and J ends lost 4 bases and 2 bases respectively, with 10 bases between them. The CDR3 loop reads CASSLGGDTDTQYF. In DNA form, the CDR3 reads TGTGCCAGCAGCCTAGGCGGGGACACAGATACGCAGTATTTT.

V usage is TRBV18 and J usage is TRBJ2-7; possibly TRBD1 for D (6 bases). The CDR3 is made up of 14 amino acids. CDR1 KGHSH and CDR2 LQKENI come from the germline V gene. Trimming pared 2 bases from V and 2 bases from J, leaving 10 bases between. Here the CDR3 DNA reads TGTGCCAGCTCACCAGGACAGCAAACCTACGAGCAGTACTTC. Its protein is CASSPGQQTYEQYF.

The CDR3 loop is CAKLQGPLEFF. The CDR3 nucleotides read TGTGCCAAATTACAGGGTCCCTTGGAGTTCTTC. V and J are TRBV6-5 and TRBJ2-1; D may be TRBD1 (6 bases). The V end was cut by 10 bases, the J end by 14 bases, with 18 bases between. Germline V gene data show CDR1 as MNHEY and CDR2 as SVGAGI. CDR3 length: 11 amino acids.